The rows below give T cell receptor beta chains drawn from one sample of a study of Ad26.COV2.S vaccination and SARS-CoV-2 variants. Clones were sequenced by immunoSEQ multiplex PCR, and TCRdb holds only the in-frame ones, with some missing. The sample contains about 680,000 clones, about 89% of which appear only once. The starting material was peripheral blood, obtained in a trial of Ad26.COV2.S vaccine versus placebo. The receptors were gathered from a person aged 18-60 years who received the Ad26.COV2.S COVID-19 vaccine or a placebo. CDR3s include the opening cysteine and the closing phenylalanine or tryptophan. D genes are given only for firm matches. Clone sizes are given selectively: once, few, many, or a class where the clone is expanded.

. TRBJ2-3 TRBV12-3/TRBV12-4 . TGTGCCAGCAGTTCAGGACCCGCGACGCAGTATTTT CASSSGPATQYF
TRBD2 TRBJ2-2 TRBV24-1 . TGTGCCACCAGTGTTAGCGGGTCGATGCCCGGGGAGCTGTTTTTT CATSVSGSMPGELFF
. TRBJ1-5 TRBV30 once TGTGCCTGGACCCCAAAGGGAAATCAGCCCCAGCATTTT CAWTPKGNQPQHF
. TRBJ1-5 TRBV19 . TGTGCCAGTAGTAAGGACAGAGATCAGCCCCAGCATTTT CASSKDRDQPQHF
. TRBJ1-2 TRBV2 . TGTGCCAGCAGGGTAGAGTCTAACTATGGCTACACCTTC CASRVESNYGYTF
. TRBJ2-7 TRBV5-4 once TGTGCCAGCAGCTTGCTCGCAGGGGTAGACGAGCAGTACTTC CASSLLAGVDEQYF
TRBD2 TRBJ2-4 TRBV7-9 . TGTGCCAGCAGCCTCGGGACTAGCGGGGGCCCGCGCCTAAACATTCAGTACTTC CASSLGTSGGPRLNIQYF
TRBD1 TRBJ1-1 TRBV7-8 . TGTGCCAGCAGCCCCCCCGTGGGACAGGGCATGAACACTGAAGCTTTCTTT CASSPPVGQGMNTEAFF
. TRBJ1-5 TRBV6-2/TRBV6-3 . TGTGCCAGCAGTAAGACAAATCAGCCCCAGCATTTT CASSKTNQPQHF
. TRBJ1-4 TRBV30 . TGTGCCTGGAGTGTTAGGAGGGAAAGTGAAAAACTGTTTTTT CAWSVRRESEKLFF
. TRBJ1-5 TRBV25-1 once TGTGCCAGCAGTGCCTCCTGGGTTTCGCCCCAGCATTTT CASSASWVSPQHF
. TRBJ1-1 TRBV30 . TGTGCCTGGAGGGGGGTCGGCTTTGCTGAAGCTTTCTTT CAWRGVGFAEAFF
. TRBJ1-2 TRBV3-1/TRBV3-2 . TGTGCCAGCAGCCCAGGGAGGACAGAGCATGGCTACACCTTC CASSPGRTEHGYTF
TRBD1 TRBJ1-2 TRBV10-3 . TGTGCCATCAGGGCCCGGACAGGGAATGGCTACACCTTC CAIRARTGNGYTF
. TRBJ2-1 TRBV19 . TGTGCCAGTACACATGGGTACAATGAGCAGTTCTTC CASTHGYNEQFF
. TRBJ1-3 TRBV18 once TGTGCCAGCTCACCGGCAGGGGCGGGAAACACCATATATTTT CASSPAGAGNTIYF
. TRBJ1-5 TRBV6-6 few TGTGCCAGCAGTGATCAGGGCTATCAGCCCCAGCATTTT CASSDQGYQPQHF
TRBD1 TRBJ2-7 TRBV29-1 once TGCAGCGTGGAGGGGGACAGGAACTCCTACGAGCAGTACTTC CSVEGDRNSYEQYF
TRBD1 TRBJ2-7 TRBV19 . TGTGCCACTAGACAGGGATCCAGCGAGCAGTACTTC CATRQGSSEQYF
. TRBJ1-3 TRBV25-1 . TGTGCCAGCAGGACGGGGCAGCCCGGAAACACCATATATTTT CASRTGQPGNTIYF
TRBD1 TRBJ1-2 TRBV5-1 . TGCGCCAGCAGCCTAGGACAGGGGGCAGGTGGCTACACCTTC CASSLGQGAGGYTF
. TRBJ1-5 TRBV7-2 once TGTGCCAGCAGCTTAGATGGCGGATTTAATCAGCCCCAGCATTTT CASSLDGGFNQPQHF
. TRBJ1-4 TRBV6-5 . TGTGCCAGCAGTCCCCGACAGACTAGTAATGAAAAACTGTTTTTT CASSPRQTSNEKLFF
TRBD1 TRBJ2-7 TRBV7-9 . TGTGCCAGCAGCCTGACAGGGCCTACCTACGAGCAGTACTTC CASSLTGPTYEQYF
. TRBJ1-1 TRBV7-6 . TGTGCCAGCAGCGAGGGAACCACTGAAGCTTTCTTT CASSEGTTEAFF
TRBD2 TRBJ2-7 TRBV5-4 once TGTGCCAGCAGCACGAGACTAGCGGGGATGTACGAGCAGTACTTC CASSTRLAGMYEQYF
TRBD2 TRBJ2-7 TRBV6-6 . TGTGCCAGCAGCCAAAGACTAGCGGGACTCGACGAGCAGTACTTC CASSQRLAGLDEQYF
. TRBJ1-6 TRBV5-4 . TGTGCCAGCAGCTTGGACGGGGGTAATTCACCCCTCCACTTT CASSLDGGNSPLHF
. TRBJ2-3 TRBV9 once TGTGCCAGCAGCGTAGGAGTTGGGCAACACACAGATACGCAGTATTTT CASSVGVGQHTDTQYF
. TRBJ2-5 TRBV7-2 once TGTGCCAGCAGCTTAGGAGGCAGCCAAGAGACCCAGTACTTC CASSLGGSQETQYF
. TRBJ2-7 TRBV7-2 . TGTGCCAGCAGCTCGGAACGAACCTACGAGCAGTACTTC CASSSERTYEQYF
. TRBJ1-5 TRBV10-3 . TGTGCCATCAGTGAGTCGATAGGGGGTTATAGCAATCAGCCCCAGCATTTT CAISESIGGYSNQPQHF
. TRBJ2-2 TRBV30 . TGTGCCTGGAGTGTACGCCCTGATCTAGGGGAGCTGTTTTTT CAWSVRPDLGELFF
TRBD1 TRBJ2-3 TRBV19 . TGTGCCAGTAGATCCGGGACAGGGTGGGGAGATACGCAGTATTTT CASRSGTGWGDTQYF
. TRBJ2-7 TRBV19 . TGTGCCAGTAGTATACGCGGGGACTCCTACGAGCAGTACTTC CASSIRGDSYEQYF
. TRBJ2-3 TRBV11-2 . TGTGCCAGCAGCATACAGGGATGGGGTTTCACAGATACGCAGTATTTT CASSIQGWGFTDTQYF
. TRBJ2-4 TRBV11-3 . TGTGCCAGCAGCTCGACTATAACGGGCATTCAGTACTTC CASSSTITGIQYF
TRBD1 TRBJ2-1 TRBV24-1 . TGTGCCACCAGTGAGTCGACAGGGGGCAGGTACAATGAGCAGTTCTTC CATSESTGGRYNEQFF
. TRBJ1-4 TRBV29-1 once TGCAGCGTGGGCGACCCCCTAACTAATGAAAAACTGTTTTTT CSVGDPLTNEKLFF
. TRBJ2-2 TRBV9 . TGTGCCAGCAGCTTCCGGGGGGCGAAGAACACCGGGGAGCTGTTTTTT CASSFRGAKNTGELFF
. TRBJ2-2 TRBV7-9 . TGTGCCAGCTCCCCCGGGATGAACACCGGGGAGCTGTTTTTT CASSPGMNTGELFF
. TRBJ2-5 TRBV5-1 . TGCGCCAGCAGCTTGGGCTACAGGGAATTGGAGACCCAGTACTTC CASSLGYRELETQYF
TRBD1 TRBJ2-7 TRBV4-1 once TGCGCCAGCAGCCCTAGACAGACAGGGGGCAAACCCTACGAGCAGTACTTC CASSPRQTGGKPYEQYF
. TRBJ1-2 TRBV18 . TGTGCCAGCTCACCTCGGAGGGACGGGGAGAGTATCGGCTACACCTTC CASSPRRDGESIGYTF
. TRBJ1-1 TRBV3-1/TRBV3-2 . TGTGCCAGCAGCCCCAGCTGGGGGCGAAATACTGAAGCTTTCTTT CASSPSWGRNTEAFF
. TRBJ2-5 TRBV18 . TGTGCCAGCTCAACTAGCCAAGAGACCCAGTACTTC CASSTSQETQYF
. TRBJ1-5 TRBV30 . TGTGCCGCAGACGGGGGAAACCAGCCCCAGCATTTT CAADGGNQPQHF
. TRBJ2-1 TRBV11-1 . TGTGCCAGCAGCTGGACTTACAATGAGCAGTTCTTC CASSWTYNEQFF
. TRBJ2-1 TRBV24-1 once TGTGCCTCCGCGGGCTCCTACAATGAGCAGTTCTTC CASAGSYNEQFF
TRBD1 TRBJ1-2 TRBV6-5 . TGTGCCAGCAGCCGGGGACAGGGGGCGCCCGGCTACACCTTC CASSRGQGAPGYTF